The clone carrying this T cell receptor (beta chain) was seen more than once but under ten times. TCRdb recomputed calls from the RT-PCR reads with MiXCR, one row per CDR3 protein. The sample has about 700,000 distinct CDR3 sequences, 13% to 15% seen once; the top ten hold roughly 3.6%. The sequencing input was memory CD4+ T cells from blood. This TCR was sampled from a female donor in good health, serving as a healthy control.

CDR3 in DNA: TGCGCCAGCAGCCTAACGAGCGGAAACGGTGGGGAGACCCAGTACTTC. Its protein is CASSLTSGNGGETQYF. The rearrangement uses TRBV5-1 and TRBJ2-5; possibly TRBD2 for D (5 bases). This CDR3 has 16 residues. V gave up 4 bases and J gave up 5 bases, with 21 bases separating them. The germline gives CDR1 SGHRS, CDR2 YFSETQ. Drawing the rest from reference TRBV5-1 and TRBJ2-5, the complete variable domain is KAGVTQTPRYLIKTRGQQVTLSCSPISGHRSVSWYQQTPGQGLQFLFEYFSETQRNKGNFPGRFSGRQFSNSRSEMNVSTLELGDSALYLCASSLTSGNGGETQYFGPGTRLLVL.